The clone carrying this T cell receptor (beta chain) was observed a handful of times. What it binds is unknown. V lost 2 bases and J lost 12, with 18 bases in between. CDR3 size: 14 residues. Germline V gives CDR1 SGDLS, CDR2 YYNGEE. From the 5' RACE reads, TCRdb called clonotypes with MiXCR, one entry per CDR3 protein. Of roughly 350,000 distinct CDR3 sequences listed, roughly 9% are singletons. This specimen belongs to a study of identical twins. Notes on the study in general: Out-of-frame TCR alpha sharing observed in monozygotic twins exceeded model estimates.

The sequenced material came from naive T cells sorted from blood. The rearrangement joins TRBV9 to TRBJ2-1; D is perhaps TRBD2 (6 bases). The sequence was obtained from a woman between 45 and 65 years old in good health. The chain's CDR3 is CASSVFDTGLSQFF. As DNA, the CDR3 is TGTGCCAGCAGCGTTTTCGACACCGGACTATCGCAGTTCTTC.